A single sample is the source of the 6 T cell receptor beta chains below, sequenced in a study of CD8+ T cells in alopecia areata. Extracted RNA was reverse transcribed, and the resulting cDNA served as sequencing template. Method: immunoSEQ multiplex PCR; TCRdb's copy keeps in-frame clones and lacks some. The sample holds tens of thousands of clones, roughly 80% seen once. Sequencing input: NKG2D-low CD8+ T cells sorted from blood. Receptor source: a human donor with alopecia areata.

This clone showed up many times. The gene calls are TRBV4-3 and TRBJ1-2; D not certain. The V gene's germline CDR1 is LGHNA and CDR2 YSLEER. The CDR3 has 13 residues. The germline V and J ends were trimmed by 2 bases and 4 bases, with 8 bases remaining between them. In DNA, the CDR3 is TGCGCCAGCAGCCAATTTGTCGGCTATGGCTACACCTTC. Residues: CASSQFVGYGYTF.

V and J are TRBV29-1 and TRBJ2-7; D is possibly TRBD2 (5 bases). CDR3 length equals 10 residues. CDR1 SQVTM and CDR2 ANQGSEA come from the germline V gene. Trimming pared 4 bases from V and 5 bases from J, leaving 6 bases between. CDR3 residues: CSVVRDEQYF. For the CDR3, the DNA is TGCAGCGTTGTGAGGGACGAGCAGTACTTC.

The rearrangement links TRBV29-1 to TRBJ2-5; weak D call: TRBD1 (5 bases). Germline V gene data show CDR1 as SQVTM and CDR2 as ANQGSEA. This CDR3 region has 12 residues. V was clipped by 6 bases and J by 3 bases, with 11 bases between them. DNA of the CDR3: TGCAGCGTGCCCATCAGGGAAGAGACCCAGTACTTC. Its translation: CSVPIREETQYF.

V is TRBV7-9 and J is TRBJ2-1; D is uncertain. CDR1 and CDR2 (germline): SEHNR, FQNEAQ (reference sequence). This CDR3 has 17 amino acids. Trimming cost V 1 base and J 0 bases, with 13 bases left between them. The CDR3 coding sequence is TGTGCCAGCAGCTTAGGTCCGGCAGAAAGCTCCTACAATGAGCAGTTCTTC. It yields the protein CASSLGPAESSYNEQFF.

This clone has only a few counts. The rearrangement links TRBV19 to TRBJ2-1, with TRBD1 identical over 11 bases. The V gene's germline CDR1 is LNHDA and CDR2 SQIVND (reference sequence). The CDR3 has 14 residues. V dropped 1 base and J dropped 8; count of bases not matched to a gene: 1. Written as DNA, the CDR3 is TGTGCCAGTAGTATAGGGACAGGGGGCGATGAGCAGTTCTTC. Translating it yields CASSIGTGGDEQFF.

The chain links TRBV4-1 to TRBJ2-7; tentatively, D is TRBD1 or TRBD2 (5 bases each). The CDR3 is 16 amino acids. The germline gives CDR1 MGHRA, CDR2 YSYEKL. V shed 1 base and J shed 1 base, with 14 bases lying between them. The chain's CDR3 is CASSQVSGTASYEQYF. CDR3 DNA: TGCGCCAGCAGCCAAGTATCCGGGACCGCATCCTACGAGCAGTACTTC.